The rows below give T cell receptor beta chains drawn from one sample of a study of persistence of HIV-infected CD4 T cells. These receptors' targets are unknown. The protocol was immunoSEQ multiplex PCR, while the TCRdb copy is restricted to in-frame clones and leaves out a portion. The data show roughly 48,000 clones, 88% seen once. Sequencing used CD4+ T cells sorted from PBMCs after approximately 20-hour stimulation, obtained from a patient who received antiretroviral therapy. These receptors were obtained from an adult woman with HIV who was CMV-seropositive. Both conserved end residues are part of each CDR3. Fields, in order: J gene, D gene, V gene, clone size, CDR3 protein, CDR3 DNA. A D gene is named only where the DNA matches it firmly. Clone size is shown for a subset of rows, as once, few, many or a class of expanded clone.

TRBJ2-1 | TRBD1 | TRBV5-1 | NA | CASSPSGQGWDEQFF | TGCGCCAGCAGCCCCTCCGGACAGGGGTGGGATGAGCAGTTCTTC
TRBJ1-2 | NA | TRBV10-3 | NA | CAISETGNYGYTF | TGTGCCATCAGTGAGACAGGGAACTATGGCTACACCTTC
TRBJ1-1 | NA | TRBV12-5 | NA | CASGAGQPNTEAFF | TGTGCTAGTGGTGCTGGACAGCCTAACACTGAAGCTTTCTTT
TRBJ2-3 | TRBD1 | TRBV6-5 | NA | CASNTGQRYF | TGTGCCAGCAATACGGGACAGAGGTATTTT
TRBJ1-2 | TRBD1 | TRBV18 | NA | CASSPDADRAGYTF | TGTGCCAGCTCACCAGACGCCGACAGGGCCGGCTACACCTTC
TRBJ2-2 | TRBD1 | TRBV6-5 | NA | CASRTGTGNTGELFF | TGTGCCAGCAGAACCGGGACAGGGAACACCGGGGAGCTGTTTTTT
TRBJ1-2 | NA | TRBV10-2 | NA | CASSAARGGGYTF | TGCGCCAGCAGTGCGGCCCGGGGAGGTGGCTACACCTTC
TRBJ2-3 | NA | TRBV5-5 | NA | CASSLDLGGLNTDTQYF | TGTGCCAGCAGCTTGGACTTAGGCGGACTAAACACAGATACGCAGTATTTT
TRBJ1-2 | NA | TRBV5-6 | NA | CASSGDNPYGYTF | TGTGCCAGCAGCGGGGACAACCCCTATGGCTACACCTTC
TRBJ1-1 | TRBD1 | TRBV6-5 | NA | CASSYLDRANTEAFF | TGTGCCAGCAGTTACCTGGACAGGGCGAACACTGAAGCTTTCTTT
TRBJ2-1 | NA | TRBV24-1 | once | CATSVGSSYNEQFF | TGTGCCACCAGTGTCGGGTCATCCTACAATGAGCAGTTCTTC
TRBJ2-5 | NA | TRBV7-8 | NA | CASSKRQGLETQYF | TGTGCCAGCAGCAAAAGACAGGGACTGGAGACCCAGTACTTC
TRBJ2-7 | TRBD2 | TRBV13 | NA | CASSSGLAGVIEQYF | TGTGCCAGCAGCTCCGGACTAGCGGGGGTCATCGAGCAGTACTTC
TRBJ1-6 | TRBD1 | TRBV3-1/TRBV3-2 | NA | CASSHHRQGTYNSPLHF | TGTGCCAGCAGCCATCACCGACAGGGAACCTATAATTCACCCCTCCACTTT
TRBJ2-1 | NA | TRBV2 | NA | CASSQNNEQFF | TGTGCCAGCAGCCAGAACAATGAGCAGTTCTTC
TRBJ2-3 | NA | TRBV2 | NA | CASSPIGTQYF | TGTGCCAGCAGTCCAATCGGCACGCAGTATTTT
TRBJ1-3 | NA | TRBV5-1 | NA | CASSLVEVRKNTIYF | TGCGCCAGCAGCTTGGTAGAGGTTCGGAAAAACACCATATATTTT
TRBJ1-1 | TRBD1 | TRBV7-6 | NA | CASSLGTGYTNTEAFF | TGTGCCAGCAGCTTAGGGACAGGTTATACGAACACTGAAGCTTTCTTT
TRBJ2-2 | NA | TRBV5-1 | NA | CASSGTSMNTGELFF | TGCGCCAGCAGCGGTACTAGTATGAACACCGGGGAGCTGTTTTTT
TRBJ1-5 | NA | TRBV6-1 | NA | CASSEYGGRGIRQPQHF | TGTGCCAGCAGTGAATACGGGGGAAGGGGTATAAGGCAGCCCCAGCATTTT
TRBJ1-2 | TRBD1 | TRBV7-9 | few | CASSQDGQDDGYTF | TGTGCCAGCAGCCAAGACGGACAGGACGATGGCTACACCTTC
TRBJ1-6 | NA | TRBV6-5 | NA | CASIGSSYSPLHF | TGTGCCAGCATAGGGAGCAGTTATTCACCCCTCCACTTT
TRBJ1-4 | TRBD1 | TRBV19 | once | CATSPGTGWEKLFF | TGTGCCACCAGCCCCGGGACAGGGTGGGAAAAACTGTTTTTT
TRBJ2-3 | TRBD2 | TRBV7-7 | NA | CASSLGSGRTDTQYF | TGTGCTAGCAGCTTGGGTAGCGGGCGCACAGATACGCAGTATTTT